This T cell receptor beta chain was sequenced for a study of graft-versus-host responses after intestinal transplantation. Germline V lookup: CDR1 MGHRA, CDR2 YSYEKL. Trimming took off 4 bases at V and 6 bases at J, with 13 bases between the two ends. The CDR3 sequence is 14 residues long. Assay: immunoSEQ multiplex PCR; the TCRdb copy retains only in-frame clones and omits some. The data contain 77,000 or so clones, 92% of them singletons. The source is a human patient who received an intestinal transplant, so some T cells may come from the graft donor. The starting material was PBMCs, obtained 98 days after intestinal transplantation. The chain couples TRBV4-1 to TRBJ2-1; D unresolved. CDR3 amino acids: CASSPRSIRNEQFF. CDR3 nucleotides: TGCGCCAGCAGCCCGCGTTCAATTCGCAATGAGCAGTTCTTC.